This T cell receptor (beta chain) was recorded in a study of T cell repertoires in cytomegalovirus infection. A note on this clonotype: The antigen is not known. One junction end does not reproduce the germline sequence, and a read error may be involved.

CDR1 is SGHTA, CDR2 FQGNSA, per germline. This CDR3 has 12 amino acids. TCRdb analysed the reads with MiXCR anew, one entry per CDR3 protein. This table has around 570,000 distinct CDR3 sequences, about 39% appearing once. The receptor's source is a human donor in good health (CMV status not recorded). Some clones in this sample may be carry-over from other donors' samples. Sequences were derived from cultured PBMCs, sampled from culture after CMV antigen stimulation. This chain uses TRBV7-2 with TRBJ1-1, with D tentatively TRBD1 (5 bases). The CDR3 here is CASSFLWGGRIF. CDR3 bases: TGTGCCAGCAGCTTCTTATGGGGCGGCCGCATCTTT. Full variable domain (rest looked up from reference TRBV7-2 and TRBJ1-1): GAGVSQSPSNKVTEKGKDVELRCDPISGHTALYWYRQSLGQGLEFLIYFQGNSAPDKSGLPSDRFSAERTGGSVSTLTIQRTQQEDSAVYLCASSFLWGGRIFGQGTRLTVV.